The 21 T cell receptor beta chains below were found in one sample sequenced in a study of response to subunit inactivated influenza vaccine. A single record per CDR3 protein comes from TCRdb applying MiXCR to the RT-PCR reads. The table shows around 530,000 distinct CDR3 sequences, with more than 15% occurring only once. The input for sequencing was CD4+ T cells sorted from PBMCs, taken less than 30 months after vaccination. These receptor sequences come from a man aged 45 to 75 who received an inactivated influenza vaccine.

This clonotype was counted between two and nine times. This rearrangement joins TRBV5-5 to TRBJ1-3; D may be TRBD1 (6 bases). V lost 5 bases to trimming and J lost 4 bases, with 22 bases between them. Germline loops: CDR1 SGHKS, CDR2 YYEKEE (reference sequence). The CDR3 extends over 17 amino acids. The CDR3, as DNA: TGTGCCAGCAGTTATACAGGGACTGTGACATGGGGAAACACCATATATTTT. It translates to CASSYTGTVTWGNTIYF. Drawing the rest from reference TRBV5-5 and TRBJ1-3, the complete variable domain is DAGVTQSPTHLIKTRGQQVTLRCSPISGHKSVSWYQQVLGQGPQFIFQYYEKEERGRGNFPDRFSARQFPNYSSELNVNALLLGDSALYLCASSYTGTVTWGNTIYFGEGSWLTVV.

CDR3 in amino acids: CATASLAGEDTQYF. CDR3 DNA: TGTGCCACCGCCAGTCTAGCGGGAGAAGATACGCAGTATTTT. The rearrangement joins TRBV24-1 to TRBJ2-3; 10 nucleotides line up with TRBD2. Unmatched junction bases numbered 7, after V lost 9 bases and J lost 5 bases. CDR3 length equals 14 residues. CDR1 is KGHDR and CDR2 is SFDVKD in the germline V gene.

The chain joins TRBV10-3 to TRBJ2-7; TRBD1 matches at 8 bases. Trimming removed 5 bases from V and 5 bases from J; junction bases left unmatched: 5. The CDR3 loop spans 13 amino acids. Germline CDR1 is ENHRY and CDR2 is SYGVKD. For the CDR3, the DNA is TGTGCCATCAGTCCCCAGGGGGCCCACGAGCAGTACTTC. Amino acids: CAISPQGAHEQYF.

This clonotype came up a few times. The CDR3, as DNA: TGCGCCAGCAGCCAAGATCGGGGGGAAAACTATGGCTACACCTTC. Its protein is CASSQDRGENYGYTF. The chain uses TRBV4-3 and TRBJ1-2; maybe TRBD1 (5 bases). The CDR3 spans 15 residues. The germline CDR1 and CDR2 sequences are LGHNA and YSLEER. V lost 0 bases, J lost 2 bases, and 10 bases lay in between.

This clonotype has a handful of counts. The chain uses TRBV10-3 and TRBJ2-3; 8 bases match TRBD2. V was clipped by 0 bases and J by 3 bases; unmatched bases: 5. CDR1 ENHRY and CDR2 SYGVKD come from the germline V gene. This CDR3 has 16 amino acids. CDR3 loop: CAISESRGARTDTQYF. Here the CDR3 DNA reads TGTGCCATCAGTGAGTCGCGGGGGGCAAGGACAGATACGCAGTATTTT.

This clonotype came up a few times. The rearrangement joins TRBV29-1 to TRBJ2-7; 7 bases align to TRBD2. Germline values: CDR1 SQVTM, CDR2 ANQGSEA. J was trimmed by 5 bases and V by 5 bases; bases with no gene match: 18. The CDR3 runs to 16 residues. CDR3 amino acids: CSVYNQREQSVNEQYF. In nucleotides, the CDR3 is TGCAGCGTTTACAATCAGCGGGAACAGAGTGTAAACGAGCAGTACTTC.

In its sample, this clonotype was seen many times. V usage is TRBV4-2 and J usage is TRBJ2-1, with 15 bases that match TRBD2. Trimming cost V 8 bases and J 6 bases; bases outside gene matches: 5. The CDR3 runs to 15 residues. Germline V gene lookup returns CDR1 LGHNA and CDR2 YNFKEQ. The CDR3: CASRGTSGRTNEQFF. The DNA of the CDR3 is TGTGCCAGCCGGGGGACTAGCGGGAGGACCAATGAGCAGTTCTTC.

V is TRBV12-3 or TRBV12-4 and J is TRBJ1-2; D unclear. CDR3 length: 12 residues. Trimming stripped 5 bases from V and 5 bases from J, with 9 bases between. CDR3 sequence (DNA): TGTGCCAGCAGTCCGCAAGATTATGGCTACACCTTC. Its translation: CASSPQDYGYTF.

The chain carries TRBV7-9 and TRBJ2-2; D not certain. Germline lookup yields CDR1 SEHNR and CDR2 FQNEAQ (reference sequence). The CDR3 has 12 residues. V was cut by 3 bases and J by 9 bases, with 8 bases left in between. CDR3 region: CASSLVGRELFF. The CDR3 bases are TGTGCCAGCAGCTTGGTGGGCCGGGAGCTGTTTTTT. Full variable domain (rest looked up from reference TRBV7-9 and TRBJ2-2): DTGVSQNPRHKITKRGQNVTFRCDPISEHNRLYWYRQTLGQGPEFLTYFQNEAQLEKSRLLSDRFSAERPKGSFSTLEIQRTEQGDSAMYLCASSLVGRELFFGEGSRLTVL.

This clonotype was detected many times. The chain employs TRBV12-3 or TRBV12-4 and TRBJ2-1; 10 bases match TRBD1. The CDR3 sequence is 16 residues long. J lost 13 bases, V lost 6 bases, and 18 bases had no gene match. The CDR3 DNA reads as TGTGCCAGCAGCCTCTCGGGACAGGGGATTCACGGGCCTCAGTTCTTC. Translated: CASSLSGQGIHGPQFF.

The rearrangement links TRBV7-6 to TRBJ1-1; a weak D match, TRBD1 (6 bases). Deletions cut 2 bases from V and 5 bases from J, with 18 bases between. Germline-derived CDR1 and CDR2 are SGHVS and FNYEAQ. The CDR3 is made up of 16 amino acids. CDR3 nucleotides: TGTGCCAGCAGCTTAATGCAGGGGAGGTACGGGACTGAAGCTTTCTTT. Translating gives CASSLMQGRYGTEAFF.

This clonotype was seen a few times. In DNA, the CDR3 is TGTGCCAGCAGCCGATCCTCCGGGGGGAGAGGGACAGATACGCAGTATTTT. Its protein is CASSRSSGGRGTDTQYF. V gene TRBV14 combines with J gene TRBJ2-3; 7 bases agree with TRBD2. With 4 bases clipped from V and 3 bases from J, the junction kept 13 bases outside the gene matches. Germline assignment: CDR1 SGHDN and CDR2 FVKESK. CDR3 size: 17 residues.

The rearrangement uses TRBV12-3 or TRBV12-4 and TRBJ2-1, with TRBD2 matching over 15 bases. This CDR3 is built from 17 residues. Losses at the gene ends were 4 bases for V and 7 bases for J; bases not matched to a gene: 8. For the CDR3, the DNA is TGTGCCAGCAGTTCAGGACTAGCGGGAGGGCCGAGAAATGAGCAGTTCTTC. Its translation is CASSSGLAGGPRNEQFF.

This clonotype was picked up a small number of times. The chain links TRBV5-1 to TRBJ1-1; 8 positions agree with TRBD1. CDR3 length: 16 amino acids. Germline V gives CDR1 SGHRS, CDR2 YFSETQ. With V trimmed by 2 bases and J by 7 bases, 13 bases remained unmatched. The CDR3 DNA reads as TGCGCCAGCAGCTTAGGACAGGGTAGCACATACGGTGAAGCTTTCTTT. Protein sequence: CASSLGQGSTYGEAFF.

This rearrangement joins TRBV27 to TRBJ2-7; the match to TRBD1 covers 8 bases. CDR3 length: 14 amino acids. Trimming removed 6 bases from V and 2 bases from J; junction bases left unmatched: 6. Germline CDR1 reads MNHEY; CDR2 reads SMNVEV (reference sequence). This CDR3 reads CASRIQTGAYEQYF. The CDR3 nucleotides read TGTGCCAGCAGAATCCAGACAGGGGCCTACGAGCAGTACTTC.

This clonotype showed up just a few times. V and J are TRBV7-6 and TRBJ2-7, with a possible D match to TRBD1 (6 bases). V dropped 1 base and J dropped 3 bases, with 10 bases sitting between them. CDR3 length equals 14 residues. Germline loops: CDR1 SGHVS, CDR2 FNYEAQ. CDR3 protein: CASSLDEGDYEQYF. The CDR3 nucleotides read TGTGCCAGCAGCTTAGATGAGGGGGACTACGAGCAGTACTTC.

The chain uses TRBV4-1 and TRBJ1-6; D is possibly TRBD1 (6 bases). V shed 0 bases and J shed 9 bases, with 15 bases lying between them. CDR1 MGHRA and CDR2 YSYEKL come from the germline V gene. There are 16 residues in the CDR3. CDR3 DNA: TGCGCCAGCAGCCAAGAGGGCCGGCGAGGGGGTTCACCCCTCCACTTT. The encoded protein is CASSQEGRRGGSPLHF.

The rearrangement links TRBV5-1 to TRBJ1-1; D perhaps matches TRBD1 (6 bases). Trimming took 0 bases from V and 2 from J, leaving 17 bases between them. Germline loops: CDR1 SGHRS, CDR2 YFSETQ. This CDR3 has 17 residues. The CDR3 region has the DNA TGCGCCAGCAGCTTGGAGTTTGCAGGGGCGCGTAACACTGAAGCTTTCTTT. It encodes CASSLEFAGARNTEAFF.

A few counts support this clonotype. The CDR3 loop is CAITSGGAINEQFF. In DNA, the CDR3 is TGTGCCATCACGTCGGGGGGGGCAATAAATGAGCAGTTCTTC. The genes are TRBV10-3 and TRBJ2-1; 8 positions match TRBD2. The germline V gene encodes CDR1 ENHRY and CDR2 SYGVKD. The J segment lost 7 bases and the V segment lost 7 bases, leaving 9 bases of the junction unmatched. This CDR3 has 14 residues.

The rearrangement joins TRBV6-2 or TRBV6-3 to TRBJ2-1, with 7 bases that match TRBD1. The CDR3 is 16 amino acids. CDR1 is MNHEY and CDR2 is SVGEGT in the germline V gene. Unmatched junction bases numbered 16, after V lost 5 bases and J lost 9 bases. The CDR3 loop reads CASSTTTYRGSSEQFF. CDR3 bases: TGTGCCAGCAGTACCACAACATACAGGGGATCGTCTGAGCAGTTCTTC.

The chain has TRBV4-2 and TRBJ1-1; D is undetermined. Germline values: CDR1 LGHNA, CDR2 YNFKEQ. The V end lost 3 bases, the J end lost 0 bases, and 17 bases lay between the germline ends. This CDR3 comprises 17 residues. The CDR3 spells CASSHLGRGEMNTEAFF. CDR3 DNA sequence: TGTGCCAGCAGCCATTTGGGCCGAGGAGAGATGAACACTGAAGCTTTCTTT.